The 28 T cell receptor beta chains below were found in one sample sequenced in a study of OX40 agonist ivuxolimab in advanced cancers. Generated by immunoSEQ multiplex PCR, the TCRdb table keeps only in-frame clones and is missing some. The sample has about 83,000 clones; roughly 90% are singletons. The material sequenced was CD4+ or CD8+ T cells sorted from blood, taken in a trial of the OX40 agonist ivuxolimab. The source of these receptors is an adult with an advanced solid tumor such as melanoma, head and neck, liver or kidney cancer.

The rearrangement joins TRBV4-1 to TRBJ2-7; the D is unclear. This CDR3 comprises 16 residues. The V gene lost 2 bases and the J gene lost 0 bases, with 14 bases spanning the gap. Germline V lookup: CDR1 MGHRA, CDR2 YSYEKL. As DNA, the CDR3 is TGCGCCAGCAGCCAACATCCCCCCGATCACTCCTACGAGCAGTACTTC. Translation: CASSQHPPDHSYEQYF.

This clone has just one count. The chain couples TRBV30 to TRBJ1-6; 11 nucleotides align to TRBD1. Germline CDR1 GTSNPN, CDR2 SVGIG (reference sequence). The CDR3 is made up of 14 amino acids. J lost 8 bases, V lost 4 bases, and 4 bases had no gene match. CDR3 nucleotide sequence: TGTGCCTGGAATATGGGACAGGGGGATTCACCCCTCCACTTT. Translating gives CAWNMGQGDSPLHF.

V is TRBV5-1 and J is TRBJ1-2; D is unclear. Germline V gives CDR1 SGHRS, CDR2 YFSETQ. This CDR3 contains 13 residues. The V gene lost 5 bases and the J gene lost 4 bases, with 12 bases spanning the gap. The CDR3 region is CASSTENPYGYTF. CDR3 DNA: TGCGCCAGCAGTACTGAGAACCCCTATGGCTACACCTTC.

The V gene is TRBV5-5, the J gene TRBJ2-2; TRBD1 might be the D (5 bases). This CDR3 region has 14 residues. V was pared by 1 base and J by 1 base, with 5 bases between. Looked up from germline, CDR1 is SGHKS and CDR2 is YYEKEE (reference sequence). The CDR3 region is CASSLTGNTGELFF. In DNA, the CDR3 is TGTGCCAGCAGCTTGACAGGGAACACCGGGGAGCTGTTTTTT.

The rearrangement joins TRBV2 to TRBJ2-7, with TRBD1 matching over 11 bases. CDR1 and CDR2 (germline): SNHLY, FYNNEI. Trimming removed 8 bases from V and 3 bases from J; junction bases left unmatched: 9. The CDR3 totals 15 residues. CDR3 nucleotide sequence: TGTGCCAGCGGGGGGACAGGGGGGTTTGTCTACGAGCAGTACTTC. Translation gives CASGGTGGFVYEQYF.

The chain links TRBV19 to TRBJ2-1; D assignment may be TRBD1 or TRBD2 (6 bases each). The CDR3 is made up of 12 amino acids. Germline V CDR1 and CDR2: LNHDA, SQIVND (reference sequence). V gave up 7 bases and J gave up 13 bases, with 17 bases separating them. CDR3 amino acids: CASKNPGALQFF. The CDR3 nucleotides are TGTGCCAGTAAGAACCCGGGGGCGCTTCAGTTCTTC.

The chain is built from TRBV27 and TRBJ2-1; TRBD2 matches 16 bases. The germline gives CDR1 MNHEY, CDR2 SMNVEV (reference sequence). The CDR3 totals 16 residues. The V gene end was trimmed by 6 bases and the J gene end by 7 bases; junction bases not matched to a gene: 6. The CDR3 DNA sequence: TGTGCCAGCAGCCGAGGGACTAGCGGGGGGGCGAATGAGCAGTTCTTC. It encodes CASSRGTSGGANEQFF.

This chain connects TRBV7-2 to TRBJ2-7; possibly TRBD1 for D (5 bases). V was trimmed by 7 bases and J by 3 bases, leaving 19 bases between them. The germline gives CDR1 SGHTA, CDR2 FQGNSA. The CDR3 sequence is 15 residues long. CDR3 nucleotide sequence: TGTGCCAGCACCCCAGATGACAGCTATTTCTACGAGCAGTACTTC. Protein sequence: CASTPDDSYFYEQYF.

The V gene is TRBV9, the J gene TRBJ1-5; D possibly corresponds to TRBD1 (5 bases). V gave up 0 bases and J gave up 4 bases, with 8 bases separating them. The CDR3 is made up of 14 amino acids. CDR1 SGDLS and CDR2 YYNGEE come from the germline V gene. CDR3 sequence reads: CASSVGGINQPQHF. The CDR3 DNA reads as TGTGCCAGCAGCGTAGGGGGCATAAATCAGCCCCAGCATTTT.

DNA of the CDR3: TGTGCCAGCTCAACTACAGGGGAAAACACCATATATTTT. Translation: CASSTTGENTIYF. This rearrangement joins TRBV18 to TRBJ1-3; 7 positions match TRBD1. Losses at the gene ends were 5 bases for V and 6 bases for J; bases not matched to a gene: 4. Germline CDR1 is KGHSH and CDR2 is LQKENI. The CDR3 loop spans 13 amino acids.

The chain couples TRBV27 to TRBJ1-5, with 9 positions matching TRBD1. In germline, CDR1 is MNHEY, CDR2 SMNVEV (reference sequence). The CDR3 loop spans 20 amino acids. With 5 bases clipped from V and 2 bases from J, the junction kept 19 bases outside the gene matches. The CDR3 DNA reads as TGTGCCAGCAGTCAGAGGACAGGGGCCATGCCATTTATAGGCAATCAGCCCCAGCATTTT. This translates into CASSQRTGAMPFIGNQPQHF.

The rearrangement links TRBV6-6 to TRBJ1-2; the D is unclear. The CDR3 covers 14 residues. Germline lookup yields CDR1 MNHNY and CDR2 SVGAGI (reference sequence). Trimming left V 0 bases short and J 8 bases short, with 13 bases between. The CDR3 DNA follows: TGTGCCAGCAGTTACTCGGCCGAGGTTAAAGGCTACACCTTC. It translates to CASSYSAEVKGYTF.

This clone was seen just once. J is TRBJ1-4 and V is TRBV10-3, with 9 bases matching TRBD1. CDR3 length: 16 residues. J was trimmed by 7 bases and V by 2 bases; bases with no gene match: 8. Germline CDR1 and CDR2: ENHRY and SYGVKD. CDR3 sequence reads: CAISEPPTGGREKLFF. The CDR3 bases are TGTGCCATCAGTGAGCCGCCCACAGGGGGCCGTGAAAAACTGTTTTTT.

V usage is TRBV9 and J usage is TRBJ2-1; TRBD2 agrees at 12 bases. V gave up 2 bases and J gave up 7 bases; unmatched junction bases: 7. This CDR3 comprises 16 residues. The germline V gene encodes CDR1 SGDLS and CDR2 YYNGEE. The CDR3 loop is CASSVPSGGAGNEQFF. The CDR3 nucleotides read TGTGCCAGCAGCGTTCCTAGCGGGGGGGCCGGTAATGAGCAGTTCTTC.

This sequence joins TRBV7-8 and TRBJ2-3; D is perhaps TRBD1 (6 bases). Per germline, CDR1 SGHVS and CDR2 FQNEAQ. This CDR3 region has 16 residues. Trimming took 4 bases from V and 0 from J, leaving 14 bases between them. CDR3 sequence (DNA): TGTGCCAGCAGCTACGGGACACTCCTTAGCACAGATACGCAGTATTTT. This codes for CASSYGTLLSTDTQYF.

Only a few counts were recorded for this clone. The DNA for the CDR3 is TGTGCCAGTAGTCCCAGCCCGGGAGAAAAACTGTTTTTT. Encoded protein: CASSPSPGEKLFF. V gene TRBV19 combines with J gene TRBJ1-4; D call uncertain. This CDR3 contains 13 residues. Deletions cut 5 bases from V and 8 bases from J, with 12 bases between. CDR1 is LNHDA, CDR2 SQIVND, per germline (reference sequence). Full variable domain (remainder filled in from reference TRBV19 and TRBJ1-4): DGGITQSPKYLFRKEGQNVTLSCEQNLNHDAMYWYRQDPGQGLRLIYYSQIVNDFQKGDIAEGYSVSREKKESFPLTVTSAQKNPTAFYLCASSPSPGEKLFFGSGTQLSVL.

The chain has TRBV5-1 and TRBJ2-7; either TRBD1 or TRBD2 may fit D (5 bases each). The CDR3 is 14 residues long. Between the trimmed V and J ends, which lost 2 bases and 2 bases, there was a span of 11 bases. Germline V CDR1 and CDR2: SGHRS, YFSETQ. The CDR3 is CASSFGTDAYEQYF. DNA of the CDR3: TGCGCCAGCAGCTTCGGGACGGACGCCTACGAGCAGTACTTC.

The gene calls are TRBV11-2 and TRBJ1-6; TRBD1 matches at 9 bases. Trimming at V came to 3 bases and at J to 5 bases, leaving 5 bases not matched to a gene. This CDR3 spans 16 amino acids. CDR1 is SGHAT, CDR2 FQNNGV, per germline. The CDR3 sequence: CASSLWDRENNSPLHF. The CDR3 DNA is TGTGCCAGCAGCTTGTGGGACAGGGAAAATAATTCACCCCTCCACTTT.

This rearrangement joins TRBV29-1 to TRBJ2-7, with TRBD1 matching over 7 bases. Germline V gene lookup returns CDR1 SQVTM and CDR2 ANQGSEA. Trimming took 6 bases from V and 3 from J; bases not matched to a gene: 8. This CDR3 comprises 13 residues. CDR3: CSVATGNLYEQYF. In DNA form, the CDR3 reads TGCAGCGTAGCGACAGGGAACCTCTACGAGCAGTACTTC.

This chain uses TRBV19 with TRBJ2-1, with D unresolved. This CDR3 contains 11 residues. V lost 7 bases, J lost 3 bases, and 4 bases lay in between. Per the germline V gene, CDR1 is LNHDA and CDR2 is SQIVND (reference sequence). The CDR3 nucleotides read TGTGCCAGTAACGACTACAATGAGCAGTTCTTC. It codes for CASNDYNEQFF. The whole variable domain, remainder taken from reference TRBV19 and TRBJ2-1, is DGGITQSPKYLFRKEGQNVTLSCEQNLNHDAMYWYRQDPGQGLRLIYYSQIVNDFQKGDIAEGYSVSREKKESFPLTVTSAQKNPTAFYLCASNDYNEQFFGPGTRLTVL.

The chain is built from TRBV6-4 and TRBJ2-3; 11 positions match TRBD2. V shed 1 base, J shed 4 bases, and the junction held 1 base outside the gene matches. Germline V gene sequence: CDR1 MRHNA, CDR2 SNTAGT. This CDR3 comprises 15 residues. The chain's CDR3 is CASSDLAGGPDTQYF. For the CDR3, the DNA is TGTGCCAGCAGTGACTTAGCGGGGGGGCCAGATACGCAGTATTTT.

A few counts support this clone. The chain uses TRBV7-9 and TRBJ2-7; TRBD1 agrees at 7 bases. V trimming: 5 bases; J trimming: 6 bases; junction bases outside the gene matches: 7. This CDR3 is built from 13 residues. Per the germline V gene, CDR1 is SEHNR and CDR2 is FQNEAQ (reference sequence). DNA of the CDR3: TGTGCCAGCAGCAGAAGACAGGGAAGCGAGCAGTACTTC. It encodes CASSRRQGSEQYF.

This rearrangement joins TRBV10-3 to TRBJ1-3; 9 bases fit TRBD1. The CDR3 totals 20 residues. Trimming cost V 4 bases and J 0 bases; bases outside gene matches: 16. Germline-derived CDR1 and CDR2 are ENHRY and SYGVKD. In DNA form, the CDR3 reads TGTGCCATCAGTGGTACTTGGGTTCCGGGACAGGGTATCTCTGGAAACACCATATATTTT. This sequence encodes CAISGTWVPGQGISGNTIYF.

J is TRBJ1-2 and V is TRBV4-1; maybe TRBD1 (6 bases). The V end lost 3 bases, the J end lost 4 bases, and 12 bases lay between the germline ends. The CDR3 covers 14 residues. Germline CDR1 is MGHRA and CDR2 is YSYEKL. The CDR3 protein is CASSQGTTGYGYTF. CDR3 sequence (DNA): TGCGCCAGCAGCCAGGGGACAACTGGCTATGGCTACACCTTC.

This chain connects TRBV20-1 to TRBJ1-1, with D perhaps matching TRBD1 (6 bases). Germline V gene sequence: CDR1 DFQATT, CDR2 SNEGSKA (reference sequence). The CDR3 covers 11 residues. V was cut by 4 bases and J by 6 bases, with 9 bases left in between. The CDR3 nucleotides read TGCAGTGCTAAGGAGGGGGCTGAAGCTTTCTTT. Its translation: CSAKEGAEAFF.

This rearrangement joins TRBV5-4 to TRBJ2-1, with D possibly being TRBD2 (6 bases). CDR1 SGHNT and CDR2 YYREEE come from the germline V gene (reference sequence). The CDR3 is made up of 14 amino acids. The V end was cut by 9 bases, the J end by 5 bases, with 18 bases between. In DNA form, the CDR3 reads TGTGCCACCAACAGGAGGGGCGAACACAATGAGCAGTTCTTC. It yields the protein CATNRRGEHNEQFF.

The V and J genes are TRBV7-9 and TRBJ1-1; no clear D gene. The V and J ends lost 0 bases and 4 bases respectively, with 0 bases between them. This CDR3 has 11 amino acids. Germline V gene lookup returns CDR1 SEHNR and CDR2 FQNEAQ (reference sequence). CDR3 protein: CASSLATEAFF. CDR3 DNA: TGTGCCAGCAGCTTAGCCACTGAAGCTTTCTTT.

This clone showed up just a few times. CDR3 sequence: CSVVGASGGATDTQYF. CDR3 nucleotides: TGCAGCGTCGTTGGGGCTAGCGGGGGGGCAACAGATACGCAGTATTTT. The chain recombines TRBV29-1 with TRBJ2-3, with TRBD2 matching 12 bases. Germline V gene sequence: CDR1 SQVTM, CDR2 ANQGSEA. V was clipped by 6 bases and J by 3 bases; unmatched bases: 10. The CDR3 length is 16 residues.